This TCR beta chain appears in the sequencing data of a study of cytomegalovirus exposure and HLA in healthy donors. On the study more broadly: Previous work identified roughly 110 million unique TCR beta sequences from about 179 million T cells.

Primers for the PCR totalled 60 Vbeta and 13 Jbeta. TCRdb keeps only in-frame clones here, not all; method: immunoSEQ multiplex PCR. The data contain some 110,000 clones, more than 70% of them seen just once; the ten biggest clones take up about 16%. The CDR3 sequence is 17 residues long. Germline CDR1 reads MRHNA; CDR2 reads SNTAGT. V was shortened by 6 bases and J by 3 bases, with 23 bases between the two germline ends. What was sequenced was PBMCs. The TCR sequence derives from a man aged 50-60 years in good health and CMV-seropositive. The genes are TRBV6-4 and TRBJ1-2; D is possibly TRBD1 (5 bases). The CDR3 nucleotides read TGTGCCAGCAGCTTGACCGGGGGGGTTGCGGAGTACTATGGCTACACCTTC. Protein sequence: CASSLTGGVAEYYGYTF.